These T cell receptor beta chains were read from a single sample in a study of post-analysis software for immune sequencing data. TCRdb reprocessed the PCR reads with MiXCR, giving one entry per CDR3 protein. The sample lists about 820,000 distinct CDR3 sequences; approximately 53% were seen once. Sample: blood. The receptors shown here come from a girl under 18 with multiple sclerosis. Both conserved end residues are part of each CDR3. A D gene is named only where the DNA matches it firmly. A row's size may be missing; if present it is once, few, many or a size class.

d_gene,v_gene,abundance,j_gene,CDR3aa,CDR3nt
-,TRBV6-9,-,TRBJ2-3,CASSRTDDREGTDTQYF,TGTGCCAGCAGCCGCACCGATGACAGGGAGGGCACAGATACGCAGTATTTT
TRBD2,TRBV9,-,TRBJ2-5,CASSVGGSGSQWETQYF,TGTGCCAGCAGCGTAGGCGGTAGCGGGAGTCAGTGGGAGACCCAGTACTTC
-,TRBV27,few,TRBJ2-7,CASSPLPPESYEQYF,TGTGCCAGCAGTCCGCTCCCTCCAGAGAGCTACGAGCAGTACTTC
TRBD2,TRBV5-1,-,TRBJ2-1,CASSWGLAGAISYNEQFF,TGCGCCAGCAGCTGGGGACTAGCGGGGGCTATCTCCTACAATGAGCAGTTCTTC
-,TRBV21-1,-,TRBJ2-7,CASSPDREIYEQYF,TGTGCCAGCAGCCCAGACAGGGAAATCTACGAGCAGTACTTC
-,TRBV12-3/TRBV12-4,-,TRBJ2-7,CASATRVPANEQYF,TGTGCCAGCGCAACGAGGGTCCCCGCCAACGAGCAGTACTTC
-,TRBV6-5,few,TRBJ1-6,CASSPPGSRNSPLHF,TGTGCCAGCAGTCCCCCAGGGTCCCGAAATTCACCCCTCCACTTT
-,TRBV4-1,-,TRBJ1-2,CASSGNGFGTGDYGYTF,TGCGCCAGCAGCGGAAATGGCTTTGGGACCGGCGACTATGGCTACACCTTC
TRBD2,TRBV20-1,-,TRBJ2-1,CSASSGLAGEYNEQFF,TGCAGTGCTAGCTCAGGACTAGCGGGCGAATACAATGAGCAGTTCTTC
-,TRBV9,-,TRBJ2-5,CASSVGSEGWTQYF,TGTGCCAGCAGCGTAGGATCGGAAGGATGGACCCAGTACTTC
-,TRBV12-3/TRBV12-4,-,TRBJ2-1,CASSSGTSTTYNEQFF,TGTGCCAGCAGTTCCGGGACATCTACAACCTACAATGAGCAGTTCTTC
-,TRBV12-3/TRBV12-4,-,TRBJ2-7,CASSLITAGSEQYF,TGTGCCAGCAGTTTAATAACAGCTGGGAGCGAGCAGTACTTC
TRBD1,TRBV5-1,-,TRBJ1-2,CASSSWTGDIYGYTF,TGCGCCAGCAGCTCCTGGACAGGAGATATCTATGGCTACACCTTC
TRBD2,TRBV13,-,TRBJ2-3,CASSTRLLAGGDTQYF,TGTGCCAGCAGCACCCGATTGTTAGCGGGAGGAGATACGCAGTATTTT
-,TRBV12-3/TRBV12-4,-,TRBJ1-1,CASSLALRGVTMNTEAFF,TGTGCCAGCAGTTTAGCGCTAAGGGGGGTGACCATGAACACTGAAGCTTTCTTT
-,TRBV2,-,TRBJ2-7,CASSDRGGARSYEQYF,TGTGCCAGCAGTGATAGGGGGGGGGCTCGGTCCTACGAGCAGTACTTC
-,TRBV7-9,few,TRBJ2-7,CASSLDSGEYEQYF,TGTGCCAGCAGCTTAGATTCCGGGGAGTACGAGCAGTACTTC
-,TRBV15,-,TRBJ1-1,CATSRSKNTEAFF,TGTGCCACCAGCAGATCCAAGAACACTGAAGCTTTCTTT
-,TRBV5-1,-,TRBJ1-1,CASSLEGSAHTEAFF,TGCGCCAGCAGCTTGGAAGGGAGCGCTCACACTGAAGCTTTCTTT
TRBD1,TRBV5-1,-,TRBJ2-3,CASSRFSGQGTSDTQYF,TGCGCCAGCAGCCGATTCTCGGGACAGGGCACATCAGATACGCAGTATTTT
-,TRBV6-4,-,TRBJ2-7,CASSEEGFSYNEQYF,TGTGCCAGCAGTGAGGAGGGTTTCTCCTACAATGAGCAGTACTTC
TRBD1,TRBV7-2,few,TRBJ1-2,CASSWRQGGAYYGYTF,TGTGCCAGCAGCTGGCGACAGGGTGGGGCATACTATGGCTACACCTTC
-,TRBV5-1,-,TRBJ1-1,CASSQPGGTEAFF,TGCGCCAGCAGCCAGCCGGGAGGCACTGAAGCTTTCTTT
-,TRBV29-1,-,TRBJ2-7,CSVEVSPYEQYF,TGCAGCGTTGAAGTATCCCCCTACGAGCAGTACTTC
TRBD1,TRBV29-1,few,TRBJ1-1,CSASAGTGALNTEAFF,TGCAGCGCCTCGGCCGGGACAGGCGCCTTGAACACTGAAGCTTTCTTT
TRBD2,TRBV7-9,-,TRBJ2-7,CASSLVLSGGYYEQYF,TGTGCCAGCAGCTTAGTCTTATCCGGGGGGTACTACGAGCAGTACTTC
TRBD2,TRBV5-6,few,TRBJ2-1,CASSLGTSGRRYNEQFF,TGTGCCAGCAGCTTAGGGACTAGCGGGAGAAGGTACAATGAGCAGTTCTTC